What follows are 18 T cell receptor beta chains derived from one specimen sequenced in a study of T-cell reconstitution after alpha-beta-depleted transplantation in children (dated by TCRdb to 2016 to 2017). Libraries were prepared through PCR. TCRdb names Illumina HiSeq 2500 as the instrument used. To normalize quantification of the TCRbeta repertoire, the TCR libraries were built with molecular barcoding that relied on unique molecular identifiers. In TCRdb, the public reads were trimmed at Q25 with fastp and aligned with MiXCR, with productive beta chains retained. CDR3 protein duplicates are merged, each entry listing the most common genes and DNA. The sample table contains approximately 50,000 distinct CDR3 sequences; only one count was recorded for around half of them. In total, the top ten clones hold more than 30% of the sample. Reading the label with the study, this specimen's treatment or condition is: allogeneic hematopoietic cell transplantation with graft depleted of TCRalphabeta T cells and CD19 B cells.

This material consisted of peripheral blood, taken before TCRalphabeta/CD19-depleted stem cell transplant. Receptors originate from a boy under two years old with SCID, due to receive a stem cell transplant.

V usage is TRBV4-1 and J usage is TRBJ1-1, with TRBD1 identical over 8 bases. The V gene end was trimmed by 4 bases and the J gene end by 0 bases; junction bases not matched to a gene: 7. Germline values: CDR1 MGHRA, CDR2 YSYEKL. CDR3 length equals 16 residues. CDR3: CASSPTGAEMNTEAFF. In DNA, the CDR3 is TGCGCCAGCAGCCCGACAGGGGCGGAGATGAACACTGAAGCTTTCTTT.

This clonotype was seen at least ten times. The CDR3 sequence is CASSQDRGRGTEAFF. For the CDR3, the DNA is TGTGCCAGCAGCCAGGACAGGGGGCGGGGCACTGAAGCTTTCTTT. The chain uses TRBV11-2 and TRBJ1-1; TRBD1 agrees at 11 bases. This CDR3 is 15 amino acids long. Per the germline V gene, CDR1 is SGHAT and CDR2 is FQNNGV. V lost 5 bases, J lost 4 bases, and 6 bases stayed unmatched.

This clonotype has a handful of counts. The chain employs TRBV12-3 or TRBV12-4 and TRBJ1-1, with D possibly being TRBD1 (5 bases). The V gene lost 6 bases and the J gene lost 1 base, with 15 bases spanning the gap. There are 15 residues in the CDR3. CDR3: CASSSILGRNTEAFF. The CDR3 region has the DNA TGTGCCAGCAGCTCTATCTTGGGACGGAACACTGAAGCTTTCTTT.

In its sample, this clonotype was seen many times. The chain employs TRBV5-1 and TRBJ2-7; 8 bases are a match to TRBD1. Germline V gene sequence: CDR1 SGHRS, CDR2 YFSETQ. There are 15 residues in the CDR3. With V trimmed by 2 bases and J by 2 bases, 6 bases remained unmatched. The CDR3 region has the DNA TGCGCCAGCAGCTTCCAGGGGACAGGCACCTACGAGCAGTACTTC. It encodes CASSFQGTGTYEQYF. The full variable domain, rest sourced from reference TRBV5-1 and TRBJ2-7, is KAGVTQTPRYLIKTRGQQVTLSCSPISGHRSVSWYQQTPGQGLQFLFEYFSETQRNKGNFPGRFSGRQFSNSRSEMNVSTLELGDSALYLCASSFQGTGTYEQYFGPGTRLTVT.

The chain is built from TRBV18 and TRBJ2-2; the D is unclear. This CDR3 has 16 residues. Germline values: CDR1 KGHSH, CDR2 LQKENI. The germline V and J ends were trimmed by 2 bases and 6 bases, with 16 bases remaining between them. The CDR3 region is CASSPYVASRAGELFF. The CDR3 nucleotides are TGTGCCAGCTCACCATATGTCGCCTCAAGGGCCGGGGAGCTGTTTTTT.

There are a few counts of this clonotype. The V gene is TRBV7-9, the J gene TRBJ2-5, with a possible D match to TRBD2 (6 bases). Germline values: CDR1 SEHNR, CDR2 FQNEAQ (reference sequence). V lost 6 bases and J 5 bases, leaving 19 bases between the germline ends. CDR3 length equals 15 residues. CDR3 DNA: TGTGCCAGCAGTCGGACCGGGACTGGAGGCGAGACCCAGTACTTC. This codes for CASSRTGTGGETQYF.

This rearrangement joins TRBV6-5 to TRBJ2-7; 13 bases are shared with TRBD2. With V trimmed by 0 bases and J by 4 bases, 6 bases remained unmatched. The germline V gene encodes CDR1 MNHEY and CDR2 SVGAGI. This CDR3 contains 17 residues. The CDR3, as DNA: TGTGCCAGCAGTTACTCACGACTAGCGGGGGGCAATTACGAGCAGTACTTC. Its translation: CASSYSRLAGGNYEQYF.

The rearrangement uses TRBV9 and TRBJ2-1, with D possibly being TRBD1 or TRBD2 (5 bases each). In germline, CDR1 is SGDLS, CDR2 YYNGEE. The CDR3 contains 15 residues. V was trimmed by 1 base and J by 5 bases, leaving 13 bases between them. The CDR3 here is CASSVTYGANNEQFF. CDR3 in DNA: TGTGCCAGCAGCGTAACGTACGGGGCTAACAATGAGCAGTTCTTC.

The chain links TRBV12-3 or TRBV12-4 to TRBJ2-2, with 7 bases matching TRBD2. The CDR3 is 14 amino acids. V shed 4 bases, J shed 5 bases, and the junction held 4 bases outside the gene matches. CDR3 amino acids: CASSSRGGTGELFF. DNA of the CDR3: TGTGCCAGCAGTTCCCGCGGGGGAACCGGGGAGCTGTTTTTT.

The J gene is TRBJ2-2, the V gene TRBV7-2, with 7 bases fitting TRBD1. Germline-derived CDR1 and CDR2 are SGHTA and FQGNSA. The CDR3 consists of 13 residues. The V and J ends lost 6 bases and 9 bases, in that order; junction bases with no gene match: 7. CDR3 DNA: TGTGCCAGCAGTTGGACAGGTCCCTGGGAGCTGTTTTTT. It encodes CASSWTGPWELFF.

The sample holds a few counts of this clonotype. This CDR3 is CASSPDRQETQYF. The DNA of the CDR3 is TGTGCCAGCAGCCCCGACAGACAAGAGACCCAGTACTTC. The V call is TRBV7-8, the J call TRBJ2-5, with a weak D call TRBD1 (5 bases). Germline values: CDR1 SGHVS, CDR2 FQNEAQ. The CDR3 runs 13 residues. V was cut by 5 bases and J by 2 bases, with 9 bases left in between. The whole variable domain, remainder taken from reference TRBV7-8 and TRBJ2-5, is GAGVSQSPRYKVAKRGQDVALRCDPISGHVSLFWYQQALGQGPEFLTYFQNEAQLDKSGLPSDRFFAERPEGSVSTLKIQRTQQEDSAVYLCASSPDRQETQYFGPGTRLLVL.

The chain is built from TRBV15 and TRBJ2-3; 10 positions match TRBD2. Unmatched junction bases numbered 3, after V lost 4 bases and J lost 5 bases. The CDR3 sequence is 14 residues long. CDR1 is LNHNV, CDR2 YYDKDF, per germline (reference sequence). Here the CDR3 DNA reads TGTGCCACCAGCAATATAGCGGGGGGAGATACGCAGTATTTT. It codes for CATSNIAGGDTQYF. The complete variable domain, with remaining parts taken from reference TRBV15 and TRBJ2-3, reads DAMVIQNPRYQVTQFGKPVTLSCSQTLNHNVMYWYQQKSSQAPKLLFHYYDKDFNNEADTPDNFQSRRPNTSFCFLDIRSPGLGDTAMYLCATSNIAGGDTQYFGPGTRLTVL.

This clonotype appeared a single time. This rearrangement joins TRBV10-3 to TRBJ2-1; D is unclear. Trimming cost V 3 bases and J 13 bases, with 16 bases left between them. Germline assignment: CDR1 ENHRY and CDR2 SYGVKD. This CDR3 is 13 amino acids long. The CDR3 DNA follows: TGTGCCATCAGTGAACCCCCTGGTTTTATTCAGTTCTTC. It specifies CAISEPPGFIQFF.

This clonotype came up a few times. The CDR3 sequence: CAISQTQETQYF. CDR3 DNA sequence: TGTGCCATCAGCCAGACCCAAGAGACCCAGTACTTC. This rearrangement joins TRBV10-3 to TRBJ2-5; D ambiguous. The germline CDR1 and CDR2 sequences are ENHRY and SYGVKD. V lost 6 bases and J lost 1, with 6 bases in between. This CDR3 is built from 12 residues.

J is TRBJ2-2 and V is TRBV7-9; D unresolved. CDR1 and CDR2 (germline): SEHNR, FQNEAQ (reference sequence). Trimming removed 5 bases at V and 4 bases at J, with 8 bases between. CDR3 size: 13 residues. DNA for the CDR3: TGTGCCAGCAGCCGCGGACCCACCGGGGAGCTGTTTTTT. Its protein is CASSRGPTGELFF. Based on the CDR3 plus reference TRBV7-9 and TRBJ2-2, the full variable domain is DTGVSQNPRHKITKRGQNVTFRCDPISEHNRLYWYRQTLGQGPEFLTYFQNEAQLEKSRLLSDRFSAERPKGSFSTLEIQRTEQGDSAMYLCASSRGPTGELFFGEGSRLTVL.

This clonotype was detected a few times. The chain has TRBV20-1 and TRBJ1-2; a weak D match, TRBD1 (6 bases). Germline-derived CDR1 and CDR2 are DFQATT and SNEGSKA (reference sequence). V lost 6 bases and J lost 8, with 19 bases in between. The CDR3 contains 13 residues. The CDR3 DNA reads TGCAGTGCCCCTGGGCCTACAGGGATCGGCTACACCTTC. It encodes CSAPGPTGIGYTF.

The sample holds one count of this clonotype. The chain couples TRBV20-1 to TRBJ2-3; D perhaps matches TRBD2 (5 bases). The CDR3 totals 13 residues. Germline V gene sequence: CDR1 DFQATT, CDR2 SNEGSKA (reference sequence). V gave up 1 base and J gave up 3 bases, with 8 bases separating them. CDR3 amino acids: CSARGTGTDTQYF. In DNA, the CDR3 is TGCAGTGCTAGAGGGACGGGGACAGATACGCAGTATTTT.

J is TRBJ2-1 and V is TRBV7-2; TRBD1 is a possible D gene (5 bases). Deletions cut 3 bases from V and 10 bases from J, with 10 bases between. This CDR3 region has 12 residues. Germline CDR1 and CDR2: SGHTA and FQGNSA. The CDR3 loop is CASSLTAQEQFF. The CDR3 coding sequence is TGTGCCAGCAGCTTGACAGCCCAAGAGCAGTTCTTC.